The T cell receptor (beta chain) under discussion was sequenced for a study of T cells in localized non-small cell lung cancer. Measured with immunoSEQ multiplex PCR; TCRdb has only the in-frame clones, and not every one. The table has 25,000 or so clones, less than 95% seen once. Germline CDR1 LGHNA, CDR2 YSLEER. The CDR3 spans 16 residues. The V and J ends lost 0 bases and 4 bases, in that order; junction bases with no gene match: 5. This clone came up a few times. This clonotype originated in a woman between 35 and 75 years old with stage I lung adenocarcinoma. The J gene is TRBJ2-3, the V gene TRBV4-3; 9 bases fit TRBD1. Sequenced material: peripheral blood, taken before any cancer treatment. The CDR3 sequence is CASSQDAGTGSDTQYF. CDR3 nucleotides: TGCGCCAGCAGCCAAGATGCCGGGACAGGGTCAGATACGCAGTATTTT.